Presented here are 5 T cell receptor beta chains from one specimen sequenced in a study of T cell repertoires in cytomegalovirus infection. One entry per CDR3 protein, called by TCRdb with MiXCR from the reads. The sample holds some 440,000 distinct CDR3 sequences, under 40% seen once. Sample: PBMCs. These receptors were collected from a human donor in good health (CMV status not recorded). Some clones in this sample may be carry-over from other donors' samples.

The V and J genes are TRBV4-2 and TRBJ2-5; the match to TRBD2 covers 9 bases. The J segment lost 5 bases and the V segment lost 3 bases, leaving 7 bases of the junction unmatched. The CDR3 has 15 amino acids. CDR1 LGHNA and CDR2 YNFKEQ come from the germline V gene. DNA of the CDR3: TGTGCCAGCAGCCAGTCGACTAGCGGCACGGAGACCCAGTACTTC. Encoded protein: CASSQSTSGTETQYF.

The rearrangement joins TRBV12-3 or TRBV12-4 to TRBJ1-2; 10 positions match TRBD1. The CDR3 consists of 13 residues. The J segment lost 8 bases and the V segment lost 6 bases, leaving 6 bases of the junction unmatched. CDR3 nucleotides: TGTGCCAGCAGCGAGGGACAGGGGAGCGGCTACACCTTC. Its translation is CASSEGQGSGYTF.

This clonotype was recorded at least ten times. The V gene is TRBV28, the J gene TRBJ2-7; D not certain. V lost 3 bases and J 2 bases, leaving 14 bases between the germline ends. The CDR3 is made up of 15 amino acids. In germline, CDR1 is MDHEN, CDR2 SYDVKM. The CDR3: CASSFSEALTYEQYF. Written as DNA, the CDR3 is TGTGCCAGCAGTTTCTCGGAAGCCCTTACCTACGAGCAGTACTTC.

This rearrangement joins TRBV5-1 to TRBJ2-3, with D unclear. In germline, CDR1 is SGHRS, CDR2 YFSETQ. Trimming pared 7 bases from V and 3 bases from J, leaving 15 bases between. The length of the CDR3 is 14 residues. The CDR3 nucleotides read TGCGCCAGCCGCCCGGACGGAAGAACAGATACGCAGTATTTT. Residues: CASRPDGRTDTQYF.

This clonotype was detected only a few times. The chain recombines TRBV19 with TRBJ1-1; the D is unclear. This CDR3 spans 13 amino acids. Germline V lookup: CDR1 LNHDA, CDR2 SQIVND (reference sequence). Trimming removed 3 bases at V and 7 bases at J, with 12 bases between. CDR3 sequence (DNA): TGTGCCAGTAGTATGTCAAGGCGGGATGAAGCTTTCTTT. It is translated as CASSMSRRDEAFF.